The 6 T cell receptor beta chains given below trace back to one sample, sequenced in a study of cytomegalovirus exposure and HLA in healthy donors. The repertoire was sequenced with immunoSEQ multiplex PCR; TCRdb's copy has only in-frame clones and lacks some. Of some 350,000 clones in the sample, around 87% were seen once. Sequencing used PBMCs. The receptors were sampled from a woman in her thirties in good health and CMV-seropositive.

The V and J genes are TRBV5-1 and TRBJ2-1; the D is unclear. Trimming cost V 1 base and J 6 bases, with 8 bases left between them. In germline, CDR1 is SGHRS, CDR2 YFSETQ. This CDR3 contains 13 residues. The CDR3 region has the DNA TGCGCCAGCAGCTTGCCAGGCTTCAATGAGCAGTTCTTC. Amino acid sequence: CASSLPGFNEQFF.

The rearrangement joins TRBV7-9 to TRBJ1-4; D is uncertain. This CDR3 region has 15 residues. The V end was cut by 5 bases, the J end by 4 bases, with 14 bases between. Germline assignment: CDR1 SEHNR and CDR2 FQNEAQ (reference sequence). CDR3 amino acids: CASSPSNRDNEKLFF. As DNA, the CDR3 is TGTGCCAGCAGCCCCTCCAACAGAGATAATGAAAAACTGTTTTTT.

The gene calls are TRBV30 and TRBJ1-2; D is unclear. CDR3 length: 14 residues. Germline V CDR1 and CDR2: GTSNPN, SVGIG (reference sequence). V lost 1 base to trimming and J lost 2 bases, with 11 bases between them. As DNA, the CDR3 is TGTGCCTGGAGTGGGTACACGCGAAACTATGGCTACACCTTC. The encoded protein is CAWSGYTRNYGYTF. Combining the CDR3 with reference TRBV30 and TRBJ1-2 gives the whole variable domain SQTIHQWPATLVQPVGSPLSLECTVEGTSNPNLYWYRQAAGRGLQLLFYSVGIGQISSEVPQNLSASRPQDRQFILSSKKLLLSDSGFYLCAWSGYTRNYGYTFGSGTRLTVV.

The chain recombines TRBV4-2 with TRBJ2-3; no reliable D call. With 0 bases removed from V and 8 bases from J, the gap between germline ends came to 15 bases. There are 15 residues in the CDR3. Germline values: CDR1 LGHNA, CDR2 YNFKEQ. DNA for the CDR3: TGTGCCAGCAGCCAAGATCGTTCATCCTACCCTACGCAGTATTTT. This gives the protein CASSQDRSSYPTQYF.

This clone was picked up one time. This sequence joins TRBV30 and TRBJ2-7, with 9 bases matching TRBD1. Trimming removed 0 bases from V and 6 bases from J; junction bases left unmatched: 9. The CDR3 sequence is 15 residues long. CDR1 and CDR2 from the germline V gene are GTSNPN and SVGIG (reference sequence). As DNA, the CDR3 is TGTGCCTGGAGTGTTCCCGGACAGGGGCCCTTCGAGCAGTACTTC. The encoded protein is CAWSVPGQGPFEQYF.

This clone showed up just once. The chain carries TRBV27 and TRBJ2-7, with 12 bases lining up with TRBD1. Per the germline V gene, CDR1 is MNHEY and CDR2 is SMNVEV (reference sequence). The CDR3 is 12 amino acids. V gave up 9 bases and J gave up 6 bases; unmatched junction bases: 3. The CDR3, as DNA: TGTGCCAGTGGGACAGGGGGCTTCGAGCAGTACTTC. This codes for CASGTGGFEQYF.